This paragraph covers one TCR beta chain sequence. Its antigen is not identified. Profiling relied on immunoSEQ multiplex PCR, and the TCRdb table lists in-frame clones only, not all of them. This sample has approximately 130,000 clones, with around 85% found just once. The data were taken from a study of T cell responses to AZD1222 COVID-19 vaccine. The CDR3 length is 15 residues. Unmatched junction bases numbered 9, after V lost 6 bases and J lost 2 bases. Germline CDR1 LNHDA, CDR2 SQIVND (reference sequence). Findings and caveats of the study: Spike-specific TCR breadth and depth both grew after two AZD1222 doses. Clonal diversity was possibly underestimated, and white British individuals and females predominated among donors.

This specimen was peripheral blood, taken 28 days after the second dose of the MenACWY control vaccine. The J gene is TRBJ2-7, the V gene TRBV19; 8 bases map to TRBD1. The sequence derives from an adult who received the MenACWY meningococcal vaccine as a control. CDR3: CASSADRVTTYEQYF. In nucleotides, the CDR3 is TGTGCCAGTAGCGCGGACAGGGTGACTACCTACGAGCAGTACTTC.